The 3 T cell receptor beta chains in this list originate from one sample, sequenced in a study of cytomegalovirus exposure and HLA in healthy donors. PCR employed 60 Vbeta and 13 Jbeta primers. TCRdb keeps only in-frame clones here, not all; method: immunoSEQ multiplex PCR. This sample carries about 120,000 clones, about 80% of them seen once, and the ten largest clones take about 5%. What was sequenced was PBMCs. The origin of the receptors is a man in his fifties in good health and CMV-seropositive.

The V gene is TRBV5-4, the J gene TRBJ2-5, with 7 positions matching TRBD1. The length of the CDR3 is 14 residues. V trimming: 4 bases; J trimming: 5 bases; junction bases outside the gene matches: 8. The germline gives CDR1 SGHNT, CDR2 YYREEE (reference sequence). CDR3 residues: CASSVGQSKETQYF. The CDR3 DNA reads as TGTGCCAGCAGCGTGGGACAGTCAAAGGAGACCCAGTACTTC.

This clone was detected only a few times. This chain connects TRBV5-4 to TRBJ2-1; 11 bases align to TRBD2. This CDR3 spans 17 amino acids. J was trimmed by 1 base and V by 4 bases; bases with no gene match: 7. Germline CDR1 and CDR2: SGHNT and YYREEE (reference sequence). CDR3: CASSQTSGSLSYNEQFF. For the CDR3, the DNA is TGTGCCAGCAGCCAAACTAGCGGGAGCCTGTCCTACAATGAGCAGTTCTTC. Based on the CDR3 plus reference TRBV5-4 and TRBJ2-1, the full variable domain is ETGVTQSPTHLIKTRGQQVTLRCSSQSGHNTVSWYQQALGQGPQFIFQYYREEENGRGNFPPRFSGLQFPNYSSELNVNALELDDSALYLCASSQTSGSLSYNEQFFGPGTRLTVL.

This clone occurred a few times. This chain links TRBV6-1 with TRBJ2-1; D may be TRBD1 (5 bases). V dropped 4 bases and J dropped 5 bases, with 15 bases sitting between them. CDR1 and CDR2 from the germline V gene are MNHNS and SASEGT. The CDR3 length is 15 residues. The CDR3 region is CASSGEGVVNNEQFF. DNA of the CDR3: TGTGCCAGCAGTGGGGAAGGGGTAGTTAACAATGAGCAGTTCTTC.